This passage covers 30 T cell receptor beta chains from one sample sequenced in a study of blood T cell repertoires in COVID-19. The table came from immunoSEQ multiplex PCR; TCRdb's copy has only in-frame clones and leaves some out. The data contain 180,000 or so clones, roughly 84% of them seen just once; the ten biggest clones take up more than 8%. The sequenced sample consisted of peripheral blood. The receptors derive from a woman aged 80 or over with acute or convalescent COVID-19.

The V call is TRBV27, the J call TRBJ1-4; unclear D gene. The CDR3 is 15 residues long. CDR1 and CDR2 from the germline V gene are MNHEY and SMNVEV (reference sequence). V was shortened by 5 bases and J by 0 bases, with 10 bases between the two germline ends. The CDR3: CASSNFPATNEKLFF. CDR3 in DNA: TGTGCCAGCAGTAATTTTCCCGCAACTAATGAAAAACTGTTTTTT.

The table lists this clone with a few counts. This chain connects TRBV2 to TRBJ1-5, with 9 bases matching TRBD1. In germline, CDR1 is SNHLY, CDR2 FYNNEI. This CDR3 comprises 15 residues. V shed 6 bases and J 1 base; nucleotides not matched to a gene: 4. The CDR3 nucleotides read TGTGCCAGCAGCCCCGGGACAGGGAGCAATCAGCCCCAGCATTTT. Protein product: CASSPGTGSNQPQHF.

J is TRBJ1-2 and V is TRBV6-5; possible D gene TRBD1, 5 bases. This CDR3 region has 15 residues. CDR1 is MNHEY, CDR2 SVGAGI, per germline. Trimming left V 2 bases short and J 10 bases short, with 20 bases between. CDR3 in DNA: TGTGCCAGCAGTTACCGCGGGGGGGGATCTATTACCTACACCTTC. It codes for CASSYRGGGSITYTF.

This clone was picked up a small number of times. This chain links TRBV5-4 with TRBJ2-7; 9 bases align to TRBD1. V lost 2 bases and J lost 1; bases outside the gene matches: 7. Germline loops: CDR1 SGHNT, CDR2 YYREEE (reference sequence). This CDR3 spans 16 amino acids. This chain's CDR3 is CASSLIQGAGSYEQYF. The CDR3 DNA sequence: TGTGCCAGCAGCTTAATACAGGGGGCGGGTTCCTACGAGCAGTACTTC.

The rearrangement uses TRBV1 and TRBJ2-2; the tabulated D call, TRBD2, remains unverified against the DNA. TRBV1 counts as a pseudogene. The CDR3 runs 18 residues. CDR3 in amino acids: CTSSQGLAGGSNTGELFF. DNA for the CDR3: TGCACCAGCAGCCAAGGGCTAGCGGGGGGCTCGAACACCGGGGAGCTGTTTTTT.

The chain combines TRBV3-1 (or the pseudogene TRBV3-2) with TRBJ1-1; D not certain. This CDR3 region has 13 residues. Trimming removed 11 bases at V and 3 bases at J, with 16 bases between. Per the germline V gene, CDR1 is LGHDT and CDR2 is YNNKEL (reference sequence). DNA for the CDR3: TGTGCCGCTAGCCCGGGTCGAGACACTGAAGCTTTCTTT. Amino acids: CAASPGRDTEAFF.

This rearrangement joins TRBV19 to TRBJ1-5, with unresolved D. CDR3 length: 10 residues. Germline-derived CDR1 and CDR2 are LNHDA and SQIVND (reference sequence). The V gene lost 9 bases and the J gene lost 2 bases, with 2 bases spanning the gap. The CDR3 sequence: CASGNQPQHF. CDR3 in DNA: TGTGCCAGCGGCAATCAGCCCCAGCATTTT.

The CDR3 region is CASSLFSTGAYEQYF. The CDR3 DNA reads as TGTGCCAGCAGCTTATTCTCGACAGGAGCCTACGAGCAGTACTTC. This rearrangement joins TRBV7-2 to TRBJ2-7, with D perhaps matching TRBD1 (6 bases). From germline, CDR1 is SGHTA and CDR2 FQGNSA. The CDR3 totals 15 residues. V was pared by 2 bases and J by 2 bases, with 13 bases between. Combining the CDR3 with reference TRBV7-2 and TRBJ2-7 gives the whole variable domain GAGVSQSPSNKVTEKGKDVELRCDPISGHTALYWYRQSLGQGLEFLIYFQGNSAPDKSGLPSDRFSAERTGGSVSTLTIQRTQQEDSAVYLCASSLFSTGAYEQYFGPGTRLTVT.

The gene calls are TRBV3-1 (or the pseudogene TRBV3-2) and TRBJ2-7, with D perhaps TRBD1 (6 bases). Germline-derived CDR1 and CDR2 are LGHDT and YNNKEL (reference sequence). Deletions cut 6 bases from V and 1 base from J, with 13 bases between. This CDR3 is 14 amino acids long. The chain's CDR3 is CASRPGQSSYEQYF. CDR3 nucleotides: TGTGCCAGCAGGCCCGGACAGAGTTCCTACGAGCAGTACTTC.

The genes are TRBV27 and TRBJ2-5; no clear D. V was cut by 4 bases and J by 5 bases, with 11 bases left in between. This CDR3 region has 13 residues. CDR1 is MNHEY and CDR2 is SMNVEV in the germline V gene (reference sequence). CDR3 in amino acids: CASSSTNGETQYF. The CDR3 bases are TGTGCCAGCAGTTCCACCAACGGGGAGACCCAGTACTTC.

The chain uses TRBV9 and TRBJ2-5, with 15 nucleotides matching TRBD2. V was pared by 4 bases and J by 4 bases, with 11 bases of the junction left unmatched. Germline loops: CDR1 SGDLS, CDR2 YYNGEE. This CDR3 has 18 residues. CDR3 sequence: CASSPGTSGGYGVETQYF. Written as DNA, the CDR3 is TGTGCCAGCAGCCCTGGGACTAGCGGGGGGTATGGAGTAGAGACCCAGTACTTC.

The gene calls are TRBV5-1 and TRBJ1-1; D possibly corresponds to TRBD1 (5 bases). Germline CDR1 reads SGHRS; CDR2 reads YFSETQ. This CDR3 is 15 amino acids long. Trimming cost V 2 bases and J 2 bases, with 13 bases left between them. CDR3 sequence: CASSLGPQGNTEAFF. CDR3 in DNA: TGCGCCAGCAGCTTAGGCCCCCAGGGTAACACTGAAGCTTTCTTT.

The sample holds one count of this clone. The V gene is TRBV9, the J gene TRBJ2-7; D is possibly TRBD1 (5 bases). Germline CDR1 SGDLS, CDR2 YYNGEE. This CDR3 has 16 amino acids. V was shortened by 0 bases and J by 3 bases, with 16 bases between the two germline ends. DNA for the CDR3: TGTGCCAGCAGCGTAGGAATAGGGGCATGGGGCTACGAGCAGTACTTC. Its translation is CASSVGIGAWGYEQYF.

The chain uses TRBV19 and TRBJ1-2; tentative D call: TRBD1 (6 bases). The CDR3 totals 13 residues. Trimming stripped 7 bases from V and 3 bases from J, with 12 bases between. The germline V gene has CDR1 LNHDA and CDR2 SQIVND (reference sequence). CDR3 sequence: CASTLTGYYGYTF. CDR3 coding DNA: TGTGCCAGTACCTTGACAGGCTACTATGGCTACACCTTC.

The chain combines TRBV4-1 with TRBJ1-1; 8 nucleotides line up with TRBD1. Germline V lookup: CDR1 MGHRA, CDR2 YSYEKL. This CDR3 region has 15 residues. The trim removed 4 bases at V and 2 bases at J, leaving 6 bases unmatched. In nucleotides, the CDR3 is TGCGCCAGCAGCCTCCCGGGACAGGCTAACACTGAAGCTTTCTTT. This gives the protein CASSLPGQANTEAFF.

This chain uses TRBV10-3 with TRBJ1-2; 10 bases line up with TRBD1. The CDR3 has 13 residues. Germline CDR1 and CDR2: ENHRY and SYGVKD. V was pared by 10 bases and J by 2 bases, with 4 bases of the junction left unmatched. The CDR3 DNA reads TGTGCCACGCTGGACAGGGGGAACTATGGCTACACCTTC. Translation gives CATLDRGNYGYTF.

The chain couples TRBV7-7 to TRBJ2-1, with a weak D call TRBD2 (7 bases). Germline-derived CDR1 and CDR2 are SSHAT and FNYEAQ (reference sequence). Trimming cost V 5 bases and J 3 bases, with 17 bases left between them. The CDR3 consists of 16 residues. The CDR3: CASSPVGGAYYNEQFF. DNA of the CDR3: TGTGCCAGCAGCCCGGTGGGGGGGGCCTACTACAATGAGCAGTTCTTC.

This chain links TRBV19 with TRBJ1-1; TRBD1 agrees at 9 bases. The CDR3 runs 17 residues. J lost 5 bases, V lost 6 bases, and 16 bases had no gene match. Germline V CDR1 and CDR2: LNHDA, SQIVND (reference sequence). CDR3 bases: TGTGCCAGTAGAGTCCCGGGACAGGGTTCGAAGAGGACTGAAGCTTTCTTT. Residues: CASRVPGQGSKRTEAFF.

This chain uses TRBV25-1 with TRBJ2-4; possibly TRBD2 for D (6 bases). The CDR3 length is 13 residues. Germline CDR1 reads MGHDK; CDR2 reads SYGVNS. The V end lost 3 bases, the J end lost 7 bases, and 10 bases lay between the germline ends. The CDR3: CASSEWTKNIQYF. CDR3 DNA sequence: TGTGCCAGCAGTGAGTGGACTAAGAACATTCAGTACTTC.

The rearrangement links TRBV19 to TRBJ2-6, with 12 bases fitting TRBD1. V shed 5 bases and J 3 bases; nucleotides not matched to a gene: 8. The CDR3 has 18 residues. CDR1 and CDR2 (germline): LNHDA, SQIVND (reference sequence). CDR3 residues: CASSAGTGGFSGANVLTF. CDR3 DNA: TGTGCCAGTAGTGCAGGGACAGGGGGCTTTAGTGGGGCCAACGTCCTGACTTTC.

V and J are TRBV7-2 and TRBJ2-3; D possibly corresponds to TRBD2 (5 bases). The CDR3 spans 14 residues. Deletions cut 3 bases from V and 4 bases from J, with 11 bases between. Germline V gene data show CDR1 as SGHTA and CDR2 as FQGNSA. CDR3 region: CASSLGVSSDTQYF. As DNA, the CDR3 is TGTGCCAGCAGCTTGGGAGTTAGTTCAGATACGCAGTATTTT.

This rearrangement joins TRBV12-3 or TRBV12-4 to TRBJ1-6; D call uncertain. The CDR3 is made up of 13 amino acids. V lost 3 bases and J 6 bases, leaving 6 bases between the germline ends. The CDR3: CASSFRVNSPLHF. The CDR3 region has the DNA TGTGCCAGCAGTTTCCGAGTTAATTCACCCCTCCACTTT.

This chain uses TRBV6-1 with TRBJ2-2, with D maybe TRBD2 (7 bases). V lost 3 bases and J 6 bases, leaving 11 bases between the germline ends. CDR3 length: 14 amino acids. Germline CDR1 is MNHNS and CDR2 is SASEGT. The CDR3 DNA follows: TGTGCCAGCAGTGAGCTAGGGGGGGCCGGGGAGCTGTTTTTT. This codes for CASSELGGAGELFF.

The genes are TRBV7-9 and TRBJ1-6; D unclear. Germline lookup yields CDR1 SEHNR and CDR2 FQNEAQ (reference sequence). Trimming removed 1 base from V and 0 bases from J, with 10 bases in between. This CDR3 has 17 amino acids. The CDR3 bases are TGTGCCAGCAGCTTAGGGCAGGCCAGCTCCTATAATTCACCCCTCCACTTT. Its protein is CASSLGQASSYNSPLHF.

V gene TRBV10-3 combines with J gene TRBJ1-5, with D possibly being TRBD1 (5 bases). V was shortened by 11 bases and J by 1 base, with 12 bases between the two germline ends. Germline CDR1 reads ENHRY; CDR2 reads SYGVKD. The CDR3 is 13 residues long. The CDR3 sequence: CASGRGSNQPQHF. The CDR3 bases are TGTGCCTCCGGACGGGGGAGCAATCAGCCCCAGCATTTT.

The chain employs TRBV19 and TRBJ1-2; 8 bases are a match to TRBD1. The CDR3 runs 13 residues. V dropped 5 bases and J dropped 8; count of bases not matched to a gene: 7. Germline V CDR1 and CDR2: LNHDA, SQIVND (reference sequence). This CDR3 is CASSFRDRRGYTF. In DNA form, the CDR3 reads TGTGCCAGTAGTTTCCGGGACAGGCGCGGCTACACCTTC.

CDR3 DNA: TGTGCCAGCACCTCGGCCTGGGGCGAGAGGAGCAATCAGCCCCAGCATTTT. Protein product: CASTSAWGERSNQPQHF. The chain combines TRBV28 with TRBJ1-5; D is perhaps TRBD1 (5 bases). Per the germline V gene, CDR1 is MDHEN and CDR2 is SYDVKM. V shed 7 bases and J shed 1 base, with 20 bases lying between them. This CDR3 has 17 residues.

CDR3 amino acids: CASSLGQGSAGELFF. DNA of the CDR3: TGTGCCAGCAGCTTGGGACAGGGGAGTGCCGGGGAGCTGTTTTTT. This rearrangement joins TRBV5-4 to TRBJ2-2; 8 bases fit TRBD1. V lost 0 bases to trimming and J lost 6 bases; unmatched junction nucleotides: 4. Germline V gene lookup returns CDR1 SGHNT and CDR2 YYREEE (reference sequence). This CDR3 spans 15 amino acids.

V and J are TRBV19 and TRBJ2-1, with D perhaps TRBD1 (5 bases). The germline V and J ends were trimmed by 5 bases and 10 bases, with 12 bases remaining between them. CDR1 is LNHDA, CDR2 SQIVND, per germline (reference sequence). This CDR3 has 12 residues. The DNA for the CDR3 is TGTGCCAGTAGTTACATAGCAGGGGAGCAGTTCTTC. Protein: CASSYIAGEQFF.

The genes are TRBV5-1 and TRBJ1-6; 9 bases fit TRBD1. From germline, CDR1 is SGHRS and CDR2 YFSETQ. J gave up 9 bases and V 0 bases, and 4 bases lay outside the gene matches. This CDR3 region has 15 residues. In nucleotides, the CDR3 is TGCGCCAGCAGCTTGGCGGGACAGGGACGTTCACCCCTCCACTTT. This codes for CASSLAGQGRSPLHF.